The rows below give T cell receptor beta chains drawn from one sample of a study of T cell clonotyping in hematopoietic cell transplantation. Clones were sequenced by immunoSEQ multiplex PCR, and TCRdb holds only the in-frame ones, with some missing. There are tens of thousands of clones in the sample; roughly nine tenths occur only once, and about 3.7% lies in the top ten. The input for sequencing was peripheral blood mononuclear cells, taken before stem cell transplant. The receptors were gathered from a man younger than 35 with biphenotypic leukemia. Some clones in this sample may be carry-over from other donors' samples. Each CDR3 is given with its conserved first and last residue. Fields, in order: J gene, D gene, clone size, V gene, CDR3 DNA, CDR3 protein. A D gene is named only where the DNA matches it firmly. Rows may omit the clone size; those that give it use once, few, many or a size class.

>TRBJ1-5|-|-|TRBV30
TGTGCCTGGACCCAGGACAGCAATCAGCCCCAGCATTTT
CAWTQDSNQPQHF
>TRBJ2-1|TRBD2|once|TRBV7-9
TGTGCCAGCAGCCCGGGGGGGCTAGCGGGAGTAAGGGAGCAGTTCTTC
CASSPGGLAGVREQFF
>TRBJ2-5|-|-|TRBV4-1
TGCGCCAGCAGCCAAGGAATCCTACAGGGGGGGCAAGAGACCCAGTACTTC
CASSQGILQGGQETQYF
>TRBJ2-7|-|-|TRBV19
TGTGCCAGTAGGTGGGCCGGTCTAGCGTCCTACGAGCAGTACTTC
CASRWAGLASYEQYF
>TRBJ1-3|-|-|TRBV7-9
TGTGCCAGCAGCTCAGAAAAGATTGGAAACACCATATATTTT
CASSSEKIGNTIYF
>TRBJ2-2|-|-|TRBV6-1
TGTGCCAGCAGTTTCAACACAGACCTCACCGGGGAGCTGTTTTTT
CASSFNTDLTGELFF
>TRBJ1-1|TRBD1|-|TRBV9
TGTGCCAGCAGCGTCCCCCAGGGGGGGAGGACTGAAGCTTTCTTT
CASSVPQGGRTEAFF
>TRBJ2-7|-|few|TRBV5-1
TGCGCCAGCAGCTCAACTCCATGGGACGAGCAGTACTTC
CASSSTPWDEQYF
>TRBJ1-5|TRBD1|-|TRBV9
TGTGCCAGCAGCCACGGGACAGATAATCAGCCCCAGCATTTT
CASSHGTDNQPQHF
>TRBJ2-7|-|-|TRBV11-2
TGTGCCAGCAGCTTAGCGCTGGGATCGGGGCAGTACTTC
CASSLALGSGQYF
>TRBJ1-2|-|-|TRBV4-1
TGCGCCAGCAGCCAAGACGGGCAGGGCGGCTACACCTTC
CASSQDGQGGYTF
>TRBJ1-1|-|-|TRBV6-1
TGTGCCAGCAAGGCTGAAGCTTTCTTT
CASKAEAFF
>TRBJ1-2|TRBD1|-|TRBV4-1
TGCGCCAGCAGCCCCCGGGACAGGGAACTCTATGGCTACACCTTC
CASSPRDRELYGYTF
>TRBJ1-1|-|-|TRBV5-6
TGTGCCAGCAGCATTAACCCGGGGGTGACCACTGAAGCTTTCTTT
CASSINPGVTTEAFF
>TRBJ1-5|TRBD1|-|TRBV4-1
TGCGCCAGCAGCCATCGTGTCGACAGGGTGGATCAGCCCCAGCATTTT
CASSHRVDRVDQPQHF
>TRBJ1-4|-|-|TRBV27
TGTGCCAGCAGTTTATCTCGAGCCGGCCGACTGTTTTTT
CASSLSRAGRLFF
>TRBJ2-5|-|-|TRBV7-3
TGTGCCAGCAGCTTGGAACCCTCATCAGAGACCCAGTACTTC
CASSLEPSSETQYF
>TRBJ2-3|-|-|TRBV4-1
TGCGCCAGCAGCCAACTCCGGCGGGACACAGATACGCAGTATTTT
CASSQLRRDTDTQYF
>TRBJ1-3|TRBD1|-|TRBV29-1
TGCAGCGTTGCGACAGGGTCTGGAAACACCATATATTTT
CSVATGSGNTIYF
>TRBJ2-4|TRBD2|-|TRBV4-1
TGCGCCAGCAGCCTAAGTCGGGAGGAACTAGCCAAAAACATTCAGTACTTC
CASSLSREELAKNIQYF
>TRBJ2-5|TRBD2|-|TRBV9
TGTGCCAGCAGCCCCGCACGGGGGGGGACCCAGTACTTC
CASSPARGGTQYF
>TRBJ2-7|TRBD2|-|TRBV4-3
TGCGCCAGCAGCCGGGGACTAGCGGGAAACTACGAGCAGTACTTC
CASSRGLAGNYEQYF
>TRBJ2-5|TRBD2|-|TRBV30
TGTGCCTGGTTAGGATTTGCGGGGGGTCGTGGGGAGACCCAGTACTTC
CAWLGFAGGRGETQYF
>TRBJ2-2|TRBD2|-|TRBV10-2
TGCGCCAGCAGGGGGACTAGCGGGACGAACACCGGGGAGCTGTTTTTT
CASRGTSGTNTGELFF
>TRBJ2-3|-|-|TRBV7-9
TGTGCCAGCAGCTTAAGCGGATCTAGCACAGATACGCAGTATTTT
CASSLSGSSTDTQYF
>TRBJ1-5|-|-|TRBV7-6
TGTGCCAGCAGCTTGACCTTCGATAGCAATCAGCCCCAGCATTTT
CASSLTFDSNQPQHF
>TRBJ1-3|-|-|TRBV7-9
TGTGCCAGCAGCCCCGAACTGGGTGGAAACACCATATATTTT
CASSPELGGNTIYF
>TRBJ2-1|TRBD1|-|TRBV19
TGTGCCAGTAGTCCCAACAGGGGGGAGAGGCAGTTCTTC
CASSPNRGERQFF
>TRBJ1-5|-|-|TRBV25-1
TGTGCCAGCAGTGAGGGGTGGCAGCCCCAGCATTTT
CASSEGWQPQHF
>TRBJ2-7|-|-|TRBV16
TGTGCCAGCAGCCAATCAGGGAGTAGCTACGAGCAGTACTTC
CASSQSGSSYEQYF
>TRBJ2-2|TRBD1|-|TRBV7-3
TGTGCCAGCAGGTCGGGGACAGGGACCGGGGAGCTGTTTTTT
CASRSGTGTGELFF
>TRBJ2-1|TRBD2|-|TRBV27
TGTGCCAGCAGAAAAAGGGGGCGGGAGGGAGTTGACAATGAGCAGTTCTTC
CASRKRGREGVDNEQFF
>TRBJ1-6|-|-|TRBV6-6
TGTGCCAGCACCTTCGGGGGGGGTGGATCACCCCTCCACTTT
CASTFGGGGSPLHF
>TRBJ1-1|-|few|TRBV7-9
TGTGCCAGCAGCTTAGAGCTAAGCACTGAAGCTTTCTTT
CASSLELSTEAFF
>TRBJ2-7|-|-|TRBV7-2
TGTGCCAGCAGCTCTCCTCCGGGCACCTCCTACGAGCAGTACTTC
CASSSPPGTSYEQYF
>TRBJ1-3|-|-|TRBV6-6
TGTGCCAGCGGGTACTCCGGAAACACCATATATTTT
CASGYSGNTIYF
>TRBJ2-2|-|-|TRBV5-4
TGTGCCAGCAGCTTCGATCTTCTTAACACCGGGGAGCTGTTTTTT
CASSFDLLNTGELFF
>TRBJ1-1|TRBD1|-|TRBV6-5
TGTGCCAGCAACACGGAACAGGGGTTCACTGAAGCTTTCTTT
CASNTEQGFTEAFF
>TRBJ2-3|-|once|TRBV21-1
TGTGCCACCAATATCAGACTAGCGGGAGAATCAAATACGCAGTATTTT
CATNIRLAGESNTQYF
>TRBJ1-1|TRBD1|-|TRBV5-4
TGTGCCAGCAGCCCGGGACAGAGAATGAACACTGAAGCTTTCTTT
CASSPGQRMNTEAFF
>TRBJ1-1|-|-|TRBV27
TGTGCCAGCAGTGACAGGAACACTGAAGCTTTCTTT
CASSDRNTEAFF
>TRBJ2-3|-|once|TRBV6-5
TGTGCCAGCAGTTACAGGGCGGGGACTAGCACAGATACGCAGTATTTT
CASSYRAGTSTDTQYF
>TRBJ2-3|-|-|TRBV21-1
TGTGCCAGCAGCCGACTAGTCAGGGGACGCACAGATACGCAGTATTTT
CASSRLVRGRTDTQYF
>TRBJ2-2|TRBD2|-|TRBV6-1
TGTGCCAGCTGGGGGGGCGGGGAGCTGTTTTTT
CASWGGGELFF
>TRBJ1-5|-|few|TRBV27
TGTGCCAGCAGTTCGGGCCGGGAGGGAAGGCCCCAGCATTTT
CASSSGREGRPQHF
>TRBJ1-2|-|-|TRBV11-2
TGTGCCAGCAGCTTAGATCGGGGACCGGGCGCCTATGGCTACACCTTC
CASSLDRGPGAYGYTF
>TRBJ1-1|-|-|TRBV18
TGTGCCAGCTCATCCGGACGCCCGAACACTGAAGCTTTCTTT
CASSSGRPNTEAFF
>TRBJ1-2|-|-|TRBV19
TGTGCCAGTAGTATCTCGGGGTATAACTATGGCTACACCTTC
CASSISGYNYGYTF
>TRBJ2-7|TRBD1|-|TRBV10-1
TGCGCCAGCACCCCCCGGACAGGGGGCGAGCAGTACTTC
CASTPRTGGEQYF
>TRBJ1-1|-|-|TRBV2
TGTGCCAGCAGTGAACAGAGGCACACTGAAGCTTTCTTT
CASSEQRHTEAFF
>TRBJ1-1|-|-|TRBV5-1
TGCGCCAGCAGCTTGGACCGCGGCATGAACACTGAAGCTTTCTTT
CASSLDRGMNTEAFF
>TRBJ1-2|-|-|TRBV25-1
TGTGCCAGCAGCGAACTCGGGACGGGAGAAAACTATGGCTACACCTTC
CASSELGTGENYGYTF
>TRBJ2-2|-|-|TRBV11-1
TGTGCCAGCAGCTCCGGGCCCCGCACCGGGGAGCTGTTTTTT
CASSSGPRTGELFF
>TRBJ1-5|-|-|TRBV4-2
TGTGCCAGCAGCCAAGATTCTCGCAGCGAGGGTCAGCCCCAGCATTTT
CASSQDSRSEGQPQHF